This TCR beta chain was documented in a study of vaccination effects on CD4 cells after COVID-19. General observations from the study: By a late point after vaccination, infection- and vaccine-induced clones had shrunk markedly through clonal contraction.

TCRdb's table, derived via immunoSEQ multiplex PCR, lists solely in-frame clones and lacks some. This sample yields under 55,000 clones, of which around 70% are seen a single time; roughly a tenth belongs to the top ten. The table lists this clone with a count of one. What it binds is unknown. This CDR3 is built from 15 residues. In germline, CDR1 is SGHRS, CDR2 YFSETQ. With 0 bases removed from V and 0 bases from J, the gap between germline ends came to 7 bases. The culture ran for around 10 days before CD4+ T cells were isolated. Either the mRNA-1273 or the BNT162b2 vaccine was given to participants as two doses.

The sequenced sample was CD4+ T cells from PBMCs cultured without peptide, obtained after COVID-19 vaccination. The gene calls are TRBV5-1 and TRBJ2-1, with D hard to call. This receptor was obtained from a human donor who received a COVID-19 vaccine. The CDR3, as DNA: TGCGCCAGCAGCTTGGCGGATAGCTCCTACAATGAGCAGTTCTTC. Protein sequence: CASSLADSSYNEQFF.